This passage covers 27 T cell receptor beta chains from one sample sequenced in a study of blood T cell repertoires in COVID-19 (dated by TCRdb to 2020 to 2022). The library was generated by the immunoSEQ multiplex PCR assay. Held by TCRdb, this immuneACCESS table contains in-frame sequences only and omits some clones. Under half of the omission traces to an unresolved V gene where checked; the cause of the rest is unknown. The sample profile shows approximately 200,000 clones; around nine tenths of them were found once. The top ten clones comprise about 7% of the sample. Sequencing input: PBMCs or T cells enriched from blood (not recorded which). These TCRs come from a man aged 30 to 39 in a cohort exposed to, infected with or recovered from COVID-19 (not recorded which).

The rearrangement uses TRBV6-2 or TRBV6-3 and TRBJ2-7; the match to TRBD1 covers 7 bases. After removal of 2 bases from V and 0 bases from J, the junction contained 4 bases not matched to a gene. The length of the CDR3 is 15 residues. Germline V gene lookup returns CDR1 MNHEY and CDR2 SVGEGT. The CDR3 protein is CASSYKGTASYEQYF. The DNA of the CDR3 is TGTGCCAGCAGTTACAAGGGGACAGCCTCCTACGAGCAGTACTTC.

This sequence joins TRBV9 and TRBJ2-1; D perhaps matches TRBD2 (6 bases). CDR3 length: 17 residues. Germline assignment: CDR1 SGDLS and CDR2 YYNGEE. V was clipped by 3 bases and J by 7 bases, with 23 bases between them. The CDR3 loop is CASSGGVWWQGGNEQFF. Here the CDR3 DNA reads TGTGCCAGCAGCGGTGGGGTTTGGTGGCAGGGAGGAAATGAGCAGTTCTTC.

This rearrangement joins TRBV9 to TRBJ2-7, with D perhaps TRBD1 (5 bases). The germline V gene has CDR1 SGDLS and CDR2 YYNGEE. The V gene lost 2 bases and the J gene lost 0 bases, with 24 bases spanning the gap. The CDR3 has 19 amino acids. The CDR3 DNA reads TGTGCCAGCAGCGTCACCATCCGAGACAGCCATACTTTCTCCTACGAGCAGTACTTC. Translating gives CASSVTIRDSHTFSYEQYF.

V and J are TRBV2 and TRBJ1-5; 8 nucleotides align to TRBD1. J gave up 7 bases and V 2 bases, and 7 bases lay outside the gene matches. Per germline, CDR1 SNHLY and CDR2 FYNNEI. This CDR3 comprises 15 residues. The CDR3 loop is CASSEQGAPHQPQHF. For the CDR3, the DNA is TGTGCCAGCAGTGAACAGGGGGCCCCCCACCAGCCCCAGCATTTT.

J is TRBJ1-6 and V is TRBV20-1, with D possibly TRBD1 on 6 matching bases. Trimming took off 3 bases at V and 4 bases at J, with 10 bases between the two ends. This CDR3 contains 14 residues. Per germline, CDR1 DFQATT and CDR2 SNEGSKA (reference sequence). The CDR3 region has the DNA TGCAGTGCTAGTGCAGGGGTTTATAATTCACCCCTCCACTTT. Its protein product is CSASAGVYNSPLHF.

The J gene is TRBJ2-3, the V gene TRBV3-1 (or the pseudogene TRBV3-2), with D perhaps matching TRBD2 (5 bases). CDR1 and CDR2 from the germline V gene are LGHDT and YNNKEL (reference sequence). Trimming pared 4 bases from V and 1 base from J, leaving 18 bases between. This CDR3 contains 17 residues. CDR3 bases: TGTGCCAGCAGCCTCCGGTTGGCGGGTCGAGGCACAGATACGCAGTATTTT. It encodes CASSLRLAGRGTDTQYF.

The chain couples TRBV5-1 to TRBJ1-1; 8 positions agree with TRBD1. CDR1 and CDR2 from the germline V gene are SGHRS and YFSETQ. This CDR3 is 15 amino acids long. The ends lost 0 bases at V and 5 bases at J; junction bases unmatched: 6. Here the CDR3 reads CASSLVAGGATEAFF. Written as DNA, the CDR3 is TGCGCCAGCAGCTTGGTGGCAGGGGGCGCGACTGAAGCTTTCTTT.

The CDR3 reads CASSYARLGSVLEQYF. The CDR3 region has the DNA TGTGCCAGCAGTTACGCCAGACTAGGGTCTGTCCTCGAGCAGTACTTC. J is TRBJ2-7 and V is TRBV6-5; possibly TRBD2 for D (6 bases). The germline V gene encodes CDR1 MNHEY and CDR2 SVGAGI. Between the trimmed V and J ends, which lost 2 bases and 6 bases, there was a span of 20 bases. This CDR3 has 16 residues.

The chain has TRBV15 and TRBJ1-5; 8 bases are shared with TRBD1. There are 15 residues in the CDR3. V dropped 3 bases and J dropped 4; count of bases not matched to a gene: 5. Germline V gives CDR1 LNHNV, CDR2 YYDKDF (reference sequence). Here the CDR3 DNA reads TGTGCCACCAGCAGCAGGACAGGGCTAAATCAGCCCCAGCATTTT. Translating gives CATSSRTGLNQPQHF.

The genes are TRBV29-1 and TRBJ2-7, with TRBD1 matching 7 bases. The ends lost 0 bases at V and 3 bases at J; junction bases unmatched: 5. Germline-derived CDR1 and CDR2 are SQVTM and ANQGSEA. This CDR3 is 14 amino acids long. CDR3 protein: CSVEERDRNYEQYF. The CDR3 DNA is TGCAGCGTTGAAGAAAGGGACAGAAACTACGAGCAGTACTTC.

The gene calls are TRBV27 and TRBJ2-2; a weak D match, TRBD2 (6 bases). Deletions cut 6 bases from V and 1 base from J, with 15 bases between. The V gene's germline CDR1 is MNHEY and CDR2 SMNVEV (reference sequence). The CDR3 covers 16 residues. CDR3: CASRGPAGGNTGELFF. The CDR3 nucleotides read TGTGCCAGCAGGGGACCAGCGGGCGGGAACACCGGGGAGCTGTTTTTT.

J is TRBJ1-2 and V is TRBV27; 8 bases are a match to TRBD1. The CDR3 is 18 residues long. The junction had 10 bases not matched to a gene; V was cut back by 1 base and J by 0 bases. The germline gives CDR1 MNHEY, CDR2 SMNVEV (reference sequence). CDR3 DNA sequence: TGTGCCAGCAGTTTATTCTGGGACGAGACAGGGGCTAACTATGGCTACACCTTC. It specifies CASSLFWDETGANYGYTF.

The chain uses TRBV20-1 and TRBJ2-5, with 7 bases fitting TRBD1. Per the germline V gene, CDR1 is DFQATT and CDR2 is SNEGSKA (reference sequence). After removal of 3 bases from V and 3 bases from J, the junction contained 10 bases not matched to a gene. The CDR3 extends over 15 amino acids. This CDR3 reads CSASPDGTAKETQYF. The DNA of the CDR3 is TGCAGTGCTAGTCCCGACGGGACAGCGAAAGAGACCCAGTACTTC.

This rearrangement joins TRBV11-3 to TRBJ1-3, with D possibly TRBD1 on 6 matching bases. Trimming removed 2 bases at V and 0 bases at J, with 8 bases between. This CDR3 has 15 amino acids. In germline, CDR1 is SGHNT, CDR2 YENEEA. The CDR3 DNA reads TGTGCCAGCAGCTTAAAGGGGGTCTCTGGAAACACCATATATTTT. This translates into CASSLKGVSGNTIYF.

The table lists this clone with a count of one. This chain uses TRBV28 with TRBJ1-5; D is perhaps TRBD1 (6 bases). The CDR3 consists of 14 residues. V shed 5 bases and J shed 4 bases, with 12 bases lying between them. The germline V gene has CDR1 MDHEN and CDR2 SYDVKM. CDR3 loop: CASSLLDRNQPQHF. DNA for the CDR3: TGTGCCAGCAGTCTCCTGGACAGAAATCAGCCCCAGCATTTT.

The gene calls are TRBV9 and TRBJ2-3; D may be TRBD2 (6 bases). The ends were cut back, 3 bases at V and 2 bases at J, with 10 bases in the middle. CDR1 and CDR2 from the germline V gene are SGDLS and YYNGEE. The CDR3 is made up of 14 amino acids. CDR3 DNA sequence: TGTGCCAGCAGCGCGGGACTTTCCACAGATACGCAGTATTTT. Encoded protein: CASSAGLSTDTQYF.

This chain connects TRBV5-8 to TRBJ1-5; 9 positions match TRBD1. CDR3 size: 15 residues. V shed 4 bases and J 4 bases; nucleotides not matched to a gene: 6. Looked up from germline, CDR1 is SGHTS and CDR2 is YDEGEE. CDR3 amino acids: CASSTGTGRNQPQHF. The CDR3 nucleotides are TGTGCCAGCAGCACCGGGACAGGGAGGAATCAGCCCCAGCATTTT.

The chain joins TRBV6-1 to TRBJ1-5, with TRBD1 as a possible D gene (5 bases). Germline V gives CDR1 MNHNS, CDR2 SASEGT. There are 16 residues in the CDR3. With 3 bases removed from V and 5 bases from J, the gap between germline ends came to 17 bases. The CDR3 bases are TGTGCCAGCAGTGACGGGGGTTGGATTCCGGATCAGCCCCAGCATTTT. Protein product: CASSDGGWIPDQPQHF.

The chain is built from TRBV11-2 and TRBJ1-2; 7 bases map to TRBD1. J was trimmed by 0 bases and V by 4 bases; bases with no gene match: 8. Germline V CDR1 and CDR2: SGHAT, FQNNGV. This CDR3 is built from 16 residues. The CDR3 bases are TGTGCCAGCAGCTCTCCATACAGGGGAGCTAACTATGGCTACACCTTC. It is translated as CASSSPYRGANYGYTF.

V usage is TRBV7-2 and J usage is TRBJ1-3; D perhaps matches TRBD1 (5 bases). Germline CDR1 SGHTA, CDR2 FQGNSA. V shed 3 bases and J shed 2 bases, with 14 bases lying between them. CDR3 size: 16 residues. CDR3 amino acids: CASSFTSGGAGNTIYF. The CDR3 region has the DNA TGTGCCAGCAGCTTTACATCGGGGGGGGCTGGAAACACCATATATTTT.

The rearrangement uses TRBV7-2 and TRBJ2-2, with TRBD2 as a possible D gene (5 bases). Deletions cut 5 bases from V and 4 bases from J, with 11 bases between. The CDR3 runs to 14 residues. Germline V gene lookup returns CDR1 SGHTA and CDR2 FQGNSA. CDR3 coding DNA: TGTGCCAGCAGCCGGGATGATGTCACCGGGGAGCTGTTTTTT. Translation: CASSRDDVTGELFF.

J is TRBJ2-1 and V is TRBV9; D is unresolved. This CDR3 spans 16 amino acids. CDR1 SGDLS and CDR2 YYNGEE come from the germline V gene. V was shortened by 0 bases and J by 2 bases, with 12 bases between the two germline ends. CDR3 in DNA: TGTGCCAGCAGCGTAGGGTCCGAGGCAGCCTACAATGAGCAGTTCTTC. Translating it yields CASSVGSEAAYNEQFF.

The V gene is TRBV15, the J gene TRBJ1-6; TRBD1 might be the D (6 bases). Trimming shortened V by 2 bases and J by 6 bases, and 8 bases separated the two germline ends. The CDR3 length is 14 residues. Germline V gives CDR1 LNHNV, CDR2 YYDKDF (reference sequence). In DNA form, the CDR3 reads TGTGCCACCAGCAGACTCAGGGGTAATTCACCCCTCCACTTT. It encodes CATSRLRGNSPLHF.

The chain couples TRBV19 to TRBJ2-4; possible D gene TRBD1, 6 bases. Trimming took off 9 bases at V and 0 bases at J, with 24 bases between the two ends. CDR1 and CDR2 (germline): LNHDA, SQIVND (reference sequence). This CDR3 comprises 18 residues. The CDR3 DNA follows: TGTGCCAGCAGAGAGGGACAAGCCCTGGGGGTAGCCAAAAACATTCAGTACTTC. Protein sequence: CASREGQALGVAKNIQYF.

This rearrangement joins TRBV11-2 to TRBJ2-5, with D tentatively TRBD2 (5 bases). The germline V gene has CDR1 SGHAT and CDR2 FQNNGV. Trimming removed 4 bases at V and 2 bases at J, with 17 bases between. CDR3 length: 16 residues. CDR3 loop: CASSSIIEGAQETQYF. DNA of the CDR3: TGTGCCAGCAGCTCTATCATCGAGGGAGCACAAGAGACCCAGTACTTC.

V is TRBV5-4 and J is TRBJ2-1; D perhaps matches TRBD2 (5 bases). The ends were cut back, 0 bases at V and 5 bases at J, with 12 bases in the middle. This CDR3 region has 15 residues. CDR1 SGHNT and CDR2 YYREEE come from the germline V gene (reference sequence). The CDR3 DNA reads as TGTGCCAGCAGCTTGGTAGGGTTGAGGGACAATGAGCAGTTCTTC. Protein sequence: CASSLVGLRDNEQFF.

The rearrangement uses TRBV28 and TRBJ1-1; 7 bases are shared with TRBD1. CDR3 length equals 16 residues. Losses at the gene ends were 7 bases for V and 1 base for J; bases not matched to a gene: 12. Germline V gene lookup returns CDR1 MDHEN and CDR2 SYDVKM. This CDR3 is CASTLTTRTGNTEAFF. For the CDR3, the DNA is TGTGCCAGCACCCTCACAACCCGGACAGGGAACACTGAAGCTTTCTTT.